The entry that follows covers one T cell receptor (beta chain) sequence. Its antigen is undetermined. This specimen belongs to a study of T cell responses to AZD1222 COVID-19 vaccine. Findings and limits, study-wide: Clonal diversity was possibly underestimated; the donors were predominantly white British and more often female. Researchers took repertoire samples only after the peak T cell response had come. Within unmutated variant regions lay the reported targets of nearly half of spike-specific TCRs.

Pooled samples include second doses given at about 4 or 12 weeks. Clones were sequenced by immunoSEQ multiplex PCR, and TCRdb holds only the in-frame ones, with some missing. This table holds tens of thousands of clones, 85% to 90% found once. The V and J ends lost 7 bases and 9 bases, in that order; junction bases with no gene match: 2. The CDR3 has 12 residues. CDR1 and CDR2 from the germline V gene are MNHEY and SVGAGI. This rearrangement joins TRBV6-5 to TRBJ1-6; 8 positions agree with TRBD1. The clonotype originates from an adult who received the AZD1222 COVID-19 vaccine. Sample: peripheral blood, taken 28 days after the second AZD1222 dose. The CDR3 sequence: CASKDRGSPLHF. The CDR3 nucleotides read TGTGCCAGCAAAGACAGGGGTTCACCCCTCCACTTT.